This entry lists 20 T cell receptor beta chains sequenced from one sample in a study of blood T cell repertoires in COVID-19. Clones were read by immunoSEQ multiplex PCR, and TCRdb kept only the in-frame ones, dropping some. The table has 150,000 to 200,000 clones, about 87% seen once. Input material: peripheral blood. Receptor source: a man aged 55 to 70 with acute or convalescent COVID-19.

J is TRBJ2-5 and V is TRBV5-1; 11 bases fit TRBD1. The CDR3 runs to 14 residues. Losses at the gene ends were 3 bases for V and 4 bases for J; bases not matched to a gene: 2. CDR1 is SGHRS, CDR2 YFSETQ, per germline. CDR3 protein: CASSYGQGAETQYF. In DNA form, the CDR3 reads TGCGCCAGCAGCTACGGACAGGGGGCAGAGACCCAGTACTTC.

This chain links TRBV27 with TRBJ1-2, with D perhaps matching TRBD1 (6 bases). The V end lost 5 bases, the J end lost 4 bases, and 20 bases lay between the germline ends. The CDR3 extends over 16 amino acids. Germline V gene lookup returns CDR1 MNHEY and CDR2 SMNVEV (reference sequence). CDR3 protein: CASSRTASYTSYGYTF. The DNA for the CDR3 is TGTGCCAGCAGTCGGACAGCGAGTTACACAAGCTATGGCTACACCTTC.

V and J are TRBV5-5 and TRBJ2-5; D unresolved. The length of the CDR3 is 13 residues. V was trimmed by 0 bases and J by 5 bases, leaving 8 bases between them. The germline V gene encodes CDR1 SGHKS and CDR2 YYEKEE (reference sequence). CDR3 protein: CASSLGPIETQYF. The CDR3, as DNA: TGTGCCAGCAGCTTGGGGCCGATTGAGACCCAGTACTTC.

The rearrangement joins TRBV5-1 to TRBJ1-4; TRBD1 matches 7 bases. V lost 0 bases to trimming and J lost 1 base; unmatched junction nucleotides: 3. The germline CDR1 and CDR2 sequences are SGHRS and YFSETQ. CDR3 length: 16 amino acids. The CDR3 DNA follows: TGCGCCAGCAGCTTGGAGGGGGCGGGAACTAATGAAAAACTGTTTTTT. This translates into CASSLEGAGTNEKLFF.

The rearrangement uses TRBV6-6 and TRBJ1-1; no firm D call. Germline V gene lookup returns CDR1 MNHNY and CDR2 SVGAGI (reference sequence). Trimming cost V 2 bases and J 1 base, with 8 bases left between them. The CDR3 loop spans 14 amino acids. For the CDR3, the DNA is TGTGCCAGCAGTTACCTGACACCGAACACTGAAGCTTTCTTT. It codes for CASSYLTPNTEAFF.

This clone was found once. The chain joins TRBV3-1 (or the pseudogene TRBV3-2) to TRBJ2-1; TRBD2 might be the D (5 bases). The CDR3 sequence is 15 residues long. V was cut by 3 bases and J by 4 bases, with 13 bases left in between. Germline CDR1 is LGHDT and CDR2 is YNNKEL (reference sequence). CDR3: CASSQRGNRYNEQFF. The CDR3, as DNA: TGTGCCAGCAGCCAGCGAGGGAATCGGTACAATGAGCAGTTCTTC.

V usage is TRBV7-3 and J usage is TRBJ2-3; 7 bases map to TRBD1. Looked up from germline, CDR1 is SGHTA and CDR2 is FQGTGA. With V trimmed by 6 bases and J by 0 bases, 6 bases remained unmatched. The CDR3 is 15 residues long. The CDR3 here is CASREGGPSTDTQYF. CDR3 bases: TGTGCCAGCAGGGAAGGGGGCCCTAGCACAGATACGCAGTATTTT.

The chain links TRBV5-1 to TRBJ1-4, with D unclear. Germline CDR1 reads SGHRS; CDR2 reads YFSETQ. The CDR3 spans 13 residues. Trimming cost V 0 bases and J 8 bases, with 8 bases left between them. CDR3 in amino acids: CASSLAKREKLFF. The CDR3 DNA follows: TGCGCCAGCAGCTTGGCCAAACGGGAAAAACTGTTTTTT.

The chain recombines TRBV30 with TRBJ1-5; 7 bases match TRBD1. Germline-derived CDR1 and CDR2 are GTSNPN and SVGIG (reference sequence). J lost 7 bases, V lost 0 bases, and 9 bases had no gene match. The CDR3 contains 15 residues. For the CDR3, the DNA is TGTGCCTGGAGTGTCAACGGACAGGCTCGACAGCCCCAGCATTTT. Protein product: CAWSVNGQARQPQHF.

This chain joins TRBV7-9 and TRBJ1-4; no reliable D call. This CDR3 has 15 amino acids. The germline gives CDR1 SEHNR, CDR2 FQNEAQ (reference sequence). Trimming stripped 1 base from V and 0 bases from J, with 6 bases between. For the CDR3, the DNA is TGTGCCAGCAGCTTAGTCCGCGCAACTAATGAAAAACTGTTTTTT. This codes for CASSLVRATNEKLFF.

The chain recombines TRBV5-4 with TRBJ2-3; 9 nucleotides agree with TRBD2. CDR1 is SGHNT and CDR2 is YYREEE in the germline V gene (reference sequence). CDR3 size: 15 residues. Losses at the gene ends were 7 bases for V and 4 bases for J; bases not matched to a gene: 10. The DNA of the CDR3 is TGTGCCAGCTCAAAGGGAGCGGGGGGCCCAGATACGCAGTATTTT. Its translation: CASSKGAGGPDTQYF.

This clone was seen many times. CDR3 bases: TGCAGCGTTGAGGATACAGGGTCCGATGGGAGAGGCTACACCTTC. As protein: CSVEDTGSDGRGYTF. V is TRBV29-1 and J is TRBJ1-2; D may be TRBD1 (6 bases). The V end lost 3 bases, the J end lost 8 bases, and 22 bases lay between the germline ends. CDR1 and CDR2 from the germline V gene are SQVTM and ANQGSEA. This CDR3 is built from 15 residues.

This chain uses TRBV7-9 with TRBJ2-7, with D maybe TRBD1 (5 bases). Trimming took off 4 bases at V and 4 bases at J, with 17 bases between the two ends. CDR3 length equals 15 residues. Germline V lookup: CDR1 SEHNR, CDR2 FQNEAQ (reference sequence). CDR3 in DNA: TGTGCCAGCAGCTCCACCAGGGATTCGAGGTACGAGCAGTACTTC. It specifies CASSSTRDSRYEQYF.

The V gene is TRBV27, the J gene TRBJ2-1; TRBD2 aligns across 9 bases. J was trimmed by 9 bases and V by 5 bases; bases with no gene match: 8. The CDR3 extends over 14 amino acids. Germline V gene lookup returns CDR1 MNHEY and CDR2 SMNVEV (reference sequence). CDR3 DNA sequence: TGTGCCAGCAGTCTAGCGGGACCTCTTGGTGAGCAGTTCTTC. Translating gives CASSLAGPLGEQFF.

The CDR3 loop is CASSLDQNQPQHF. As DNA, the CDR3 is TGCGCCAGCAGCTTGGATCAGAATCAGCCCCAGCATTTT. This chain links TRBV5-1 with TRBJ1-5; no clear D. The V end was cut by 0 bases, the J end by 4 bases, with 5 bases between. CDR3 length: 13 amino acids. Looked up from germline, CDR1 is SGHRS and CDR2 is YFSETQ.

This clone was counted a single time. This rearrangement joins TRBV7-6 to TRBJ2-7; D is uncertain. Trimming took 1 base from V and 0 from J, leaving 10 bases between them. Germline CDR1 reads SGHVS; CDR2 reads FNYEAQ. The CDR3 contains 15 residues. This CDR3 reads CASSLESGFSYEQYF. The CDR3 DNA is TGTGCCAGCAGCTTAGAATCCGGGTTCTCCTACGAGCAGTACTTC.

V usage is TRBV5-4 and J usage is TRBJ1-2; 7 positions agree with TRBD1. Trimming at V came to 0 bases and at J to 7 bases, leaving 6 bases not matched to a gene. The CDR3 has 14 amino acids. Germline lookup yields CDR1 SGHNT and CDR2 YYREEE (reference sequence). CDR3 coding DNA: TGTGCCAGCAGCTTGGATGTCAGGGGGGTTGGCTACACCTTC. Its protein product is CASSLDVRGVGYTF.

The chain has TRBV18 and TRBJ1-1; maybe TRBD1 (5 bases). This CDR3 contains 13 residues. V lost 4 bases to trimming and J lost 4 bases, with 10 bases between them. Germline V lookup: CDR1 KGHSH, CDR2 LQKENI. The DNA for the CDR3 is TGTGCCAGCTCACTTAACCAGGGCACTGAAGCTTTCTTT. Its translation is CASSLNQGTEAFF.

The chain recombines TRBV4-1 with TRBJ2-6, with a tentative D call TRBD1 (5 bases). This CDR3 contains 15 residues. Germline loops: CDR1 MGHRA, CDR2 YSYEKL. Trimming took off 3 bases at V and 2 bases at J, with 8 bases between the two ends. CDR3 nucleotides: TGCGCCAGCAGCCATTTCAGGGCTGGGGCCAACGTCCTGACTTTC. This gives the protein CASSHFRAGANVLTF.

The chain carries TRBV15 and TRBJ2-3; a weak D match, TRBD2 (6 bases). Looked up from germline, CDR1 is LNHNV and CDR2 is YYDKDF (reference sequence). V gave up 8 bases and J gave up 11 bases, with 17 bases separating them. This CDR3 contains 12 residues. CDR3: CATARGIGKQYF. The CDR3 DNA reads TGTGCCACCGCTCGCGGGATAGGAAAGCAGTATTTT. The full variable domain, with the rest looked up from reference TRBV15 and TRBJ2-3, is DAMVIQNPRYQVTQFGKPVTLSCSQTLNHNVMYWYQQKSSQAPKLLFHYYDKDFNNEADTPDNFQSRRPNTSFCFLDIRSPGLGDTAMYLCATARGIGKQYFGPGTRLTVL.